A single sample is the source of the 2 T cell receptor beta chains below, sequenced in a study of CD8+ T cells in alopecia areata. It was cDNA, reverse transcribed from extracted RNA, that served as the sequencing template. Sequencing used immunoSEQ multiplex PCR; TCRdb keeps in-frame clones, though not all of them. Found here are over 150,000 clones, 60% to 75% of them singletons; the top ten hold 13% to 15%. As for treatment: oral pan-JAK inhibitor, 5-10 mg twice daily. Sequenced material: CD4+ T cells sorted from blood, taken at week 24, from a patient treated with tofacitinib. The source of these receptors is a human donor with alopecia areata.

V and J are TRBV7-2 and TRBJ1-2; weak D call: TRBD1 (5 bases). V lost 2 bases to trimming and J lost 4 bases, with 14 bases between them. The CDR3 has 15 residues. Germline V lookup: CDR1 SGHTA, CDR2 FQGNSA. The CDR3 DNA sequence: TGTGCCAGCAGCTTATCGGGGCTTGACGTCTATGGCTACACCTTC. Protein: CASSLSGLDVYGYTF.

The V call is TRBV10-3, the J call TRBJ2-3; the D call may be TRBD1 or TRBD2 (5 bases each). Germline assignment: CDR1 ENHRY and CDR2 SYGVKD. The CDR3 totals 15 residues. V was cut by 3 bases and J by 1 base, with 11 bases left in between. The CDR3 DNA reads as TGTGCCATCAGTGACTCGGGGCAGGGCACAGATACGCAGTATTTT. Translating it yields CAISDSGQGTDTQYF.